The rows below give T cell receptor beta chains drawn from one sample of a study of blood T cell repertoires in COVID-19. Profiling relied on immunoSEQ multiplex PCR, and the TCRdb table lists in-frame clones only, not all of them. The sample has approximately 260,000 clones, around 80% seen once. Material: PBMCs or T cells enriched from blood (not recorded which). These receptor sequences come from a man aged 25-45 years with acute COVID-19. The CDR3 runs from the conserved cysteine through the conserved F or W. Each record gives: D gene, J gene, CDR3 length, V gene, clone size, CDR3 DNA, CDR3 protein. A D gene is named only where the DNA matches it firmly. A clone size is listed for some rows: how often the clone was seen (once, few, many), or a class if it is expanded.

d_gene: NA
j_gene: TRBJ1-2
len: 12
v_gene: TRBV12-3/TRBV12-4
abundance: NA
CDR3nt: TGTGCCAGCAGTTGGTCAGCGGCTGGCTACACCTTC
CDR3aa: CASSWSAAGYTF

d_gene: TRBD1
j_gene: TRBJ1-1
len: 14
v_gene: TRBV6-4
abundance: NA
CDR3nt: TGTGCCAGCAGTCCCGGACAGGGGGTCACTGAAGCTTTCTTT
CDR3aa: CASSPGQGVTEAFF

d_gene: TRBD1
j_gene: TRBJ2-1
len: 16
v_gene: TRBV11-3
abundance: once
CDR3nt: TGTGCCAGCAGCTTATCCGGAGACAGGGAAGGCCATGAGCAGTTCTTC
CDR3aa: CASSLSGDREGHEQFF

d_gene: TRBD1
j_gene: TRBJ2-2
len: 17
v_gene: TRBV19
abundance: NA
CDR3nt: TGTGCCAGTAGTACAACCCGGACAGGGCCGAACACCGGGGAGCTGTTTTTT
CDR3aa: CASSTTRTGPNTGELFF

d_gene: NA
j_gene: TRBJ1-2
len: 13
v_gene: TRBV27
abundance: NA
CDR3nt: TGTGCCAGCAGTTTCGAGGCGAACTATGGCTACACCTTC
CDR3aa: CASSFEANYGYTF

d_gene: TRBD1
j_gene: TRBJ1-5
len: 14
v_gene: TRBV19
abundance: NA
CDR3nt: TGTGCCAGTAGTTCGGACAGGGGCTATCAGCCCCAGCATTTT
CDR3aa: CASSSDRGYQPQHF

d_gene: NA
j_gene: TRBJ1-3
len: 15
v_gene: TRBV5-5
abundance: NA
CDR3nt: TGTGCCAGCAGCTTCTATGAGGACTCTGGAAACACCATATATTTT
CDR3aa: CASSFYEDSGNTIYF

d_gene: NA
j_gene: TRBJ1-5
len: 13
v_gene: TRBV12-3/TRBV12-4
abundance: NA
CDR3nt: TGTGCCAGCGGCCGTGGGCTTAATCAGCCCCAGCATTTT
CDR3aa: CASGRGLNQPQHF

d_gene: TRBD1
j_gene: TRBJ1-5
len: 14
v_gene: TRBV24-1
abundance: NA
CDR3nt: TGTGCCACCAGCGACCGACAGGGGAGTCAGCCCCAGCATTTT
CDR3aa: CATSDRQGSQPQHF

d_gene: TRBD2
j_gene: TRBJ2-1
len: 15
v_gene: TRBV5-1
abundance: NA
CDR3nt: TGCGCCAGCAGCTTGGCCGCGGGGGGGCCAGGTGAGCAGTTCTTC
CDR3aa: CASSLAAGGPGEQFF

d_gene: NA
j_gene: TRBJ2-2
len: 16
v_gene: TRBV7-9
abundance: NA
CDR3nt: TGTGCCAGCAGCTCCACCTTTGGGGTAGGGGCCGGGGAGCTGTTTTTT
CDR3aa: CASSSTFGVGAGELFF

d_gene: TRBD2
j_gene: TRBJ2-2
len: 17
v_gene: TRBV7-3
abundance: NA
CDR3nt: TGTGCCAGCAGCTTCCCTAGCGGAATATTTAGCACCGGGGAGCTGTTTTTT
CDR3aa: CASSFPSGIFSTGELFF

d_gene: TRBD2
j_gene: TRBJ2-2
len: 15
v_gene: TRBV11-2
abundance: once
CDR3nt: TGTGCCAGCAGCTTAACGGGACTAGCGACCGGGGAGCTGTTTTTT
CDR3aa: CASSLTGLATGELFF

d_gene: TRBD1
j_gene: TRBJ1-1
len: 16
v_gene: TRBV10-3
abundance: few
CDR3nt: TGTGCCATCAGTGATTATGACCGGACAGGGGGGACTGAAGCTTTCTTT
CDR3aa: CAISDYDRTGGTEAFF

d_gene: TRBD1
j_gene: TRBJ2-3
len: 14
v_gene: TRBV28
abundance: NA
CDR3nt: TGTGCCAGCAGTTTGGTACAGGGGGTTAATACGCAGTATTTT
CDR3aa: CASSLVQGVNTQYF

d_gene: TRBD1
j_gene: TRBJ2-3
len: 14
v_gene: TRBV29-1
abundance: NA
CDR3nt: TGCAGCGTGCCCACCGGACAGGGACCAGATACGCAGTATTTT
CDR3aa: CSVPTGQGPDTQYF

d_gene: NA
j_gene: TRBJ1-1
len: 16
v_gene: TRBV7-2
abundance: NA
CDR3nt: TGTGCCAGCAGCTCCTGGGGGACGGGGAGGGTTGCTGAAGCTTTCTTT
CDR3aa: CASSSWGTGRVAEAFF

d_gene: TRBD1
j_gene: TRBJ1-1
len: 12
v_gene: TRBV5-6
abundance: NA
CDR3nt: TGTGCCAGCAGCTTGGGGATAGGACAGGAGGTCTTT
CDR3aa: CASSLGIGQEVF

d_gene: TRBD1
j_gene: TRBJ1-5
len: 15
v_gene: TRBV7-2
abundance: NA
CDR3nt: TGTGCCAGCAGCTCCAACAGGGGGCGGAATCAGCCCCAGCATTTT
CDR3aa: CASSSNRGRNQPQHF

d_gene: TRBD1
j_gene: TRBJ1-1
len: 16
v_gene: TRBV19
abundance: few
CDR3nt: TGTGCCAGTAGTATTCCCGGGACAGGGGGAGGTACTGAAGCTTTCTTT
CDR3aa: CASSIPGTGGGTEAFF

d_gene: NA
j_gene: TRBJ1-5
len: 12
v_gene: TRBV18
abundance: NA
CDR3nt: TGTGCCAGCTCACTCGACAGCCAGCCCCAGCATTTT
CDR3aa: CASSLDSQPQHF

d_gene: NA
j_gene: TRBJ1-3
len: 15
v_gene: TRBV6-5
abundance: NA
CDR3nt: TGTGCCAGCAGTTACTCCCAGGGTCGAGGAAACACCATATATTTT
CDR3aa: CASSYSQGRGNTIYF

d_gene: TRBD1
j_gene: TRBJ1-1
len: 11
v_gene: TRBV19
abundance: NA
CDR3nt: TGTGCCAGTAGGCACCAGGGGGCAGCTTTCTTT
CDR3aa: CASRHQGAAFF

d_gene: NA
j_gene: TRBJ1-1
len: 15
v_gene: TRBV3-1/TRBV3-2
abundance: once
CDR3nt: TGTGCCAGCAGTCCCCTCCTGGGGGGGAACACTGAAGCTTTCTTT
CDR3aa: CASSPLLGGNTEAFF

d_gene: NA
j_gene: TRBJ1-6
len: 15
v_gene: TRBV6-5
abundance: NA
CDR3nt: TGTGCCAGCAGTTTAGGACAGCGCCTTAATTCACCCCTCCACTTT
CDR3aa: CASSLGQRLNSPLHF

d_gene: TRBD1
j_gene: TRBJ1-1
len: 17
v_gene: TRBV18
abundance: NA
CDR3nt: TGTGCCAGCTCACACCAGGGGGCCCAGGGGATGAACACTGAAGCTTTCTTT
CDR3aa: CASSHQGAQGMNTEAFF

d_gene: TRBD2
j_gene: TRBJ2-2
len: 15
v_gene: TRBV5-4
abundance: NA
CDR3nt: TGTGCCAGCAGCTATAGCGGGAGGAAGGCCGGGGAGCTGTTTTTT
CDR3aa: CASSYSGRKAGELFF

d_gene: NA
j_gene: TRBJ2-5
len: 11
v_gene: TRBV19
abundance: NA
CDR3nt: TGTGCCAGTAGATCGGTAGAGACCCAGTACTTC
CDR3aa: CASRSVETQYF

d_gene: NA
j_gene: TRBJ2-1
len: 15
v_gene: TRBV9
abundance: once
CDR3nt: TGTGCCAGCAGCGTAGGGGGGGGCAATCAGCATGAGCAGTTCTTC
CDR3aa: CASSVGGGNQHEQFF

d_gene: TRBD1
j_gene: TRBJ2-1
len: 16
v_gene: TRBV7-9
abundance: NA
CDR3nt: TGTGCCAGCAGCACAGATGGACAGGGGTTTTGGAATGAGCAGTTCTTC
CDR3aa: CASSTDGQGFWNEQFF

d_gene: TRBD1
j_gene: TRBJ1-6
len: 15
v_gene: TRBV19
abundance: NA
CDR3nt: TGTGCCAGTAGTACGCGACAGGGTAATAATTCACCCCTCCACTTT
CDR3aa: CASSTRQGNNSPLHF

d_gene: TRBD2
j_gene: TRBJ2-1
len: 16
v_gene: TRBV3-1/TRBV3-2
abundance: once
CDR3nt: TGTGCCAGCAGCCAAGATCTTGGCGGGGGCTACAATGAGCAGTTCTTC
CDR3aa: CASSQDLGGGYNEQFF

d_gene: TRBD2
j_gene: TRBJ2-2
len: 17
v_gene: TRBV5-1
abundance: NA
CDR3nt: TGTGCCAGCAGCCGAACGACTAGCGGGTTCCAAACCGGGGAGCTGTTTTTT
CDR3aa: CASSRTTSGFQTGELFF

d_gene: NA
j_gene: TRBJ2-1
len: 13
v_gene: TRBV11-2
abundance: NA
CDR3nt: TGTGCCAGCAGCTTAGGCGCTCTAGGAGAACCGTTCTTC
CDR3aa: CASSLGALGEPFF

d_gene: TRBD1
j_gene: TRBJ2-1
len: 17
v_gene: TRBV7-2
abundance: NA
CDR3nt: TGTGCCAGCAGCGGGAAACCGGGACAGGAATCCTACAATGAGCAGTTCTTC
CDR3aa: CASSGKPGQESYNEQFF

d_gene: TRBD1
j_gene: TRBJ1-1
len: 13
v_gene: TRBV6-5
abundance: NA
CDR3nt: TGTGCCAGCAGACTGCAGGGGGGTAGTGAAGCTTTCTTT
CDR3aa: CASRLQGGSEAFF

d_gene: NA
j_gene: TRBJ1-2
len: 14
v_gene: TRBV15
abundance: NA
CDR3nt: TGTGCCACCAGCAGGGGTGCCGGGTACTATGGCTACACCTTC
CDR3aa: CATSRGAGYYGYTF

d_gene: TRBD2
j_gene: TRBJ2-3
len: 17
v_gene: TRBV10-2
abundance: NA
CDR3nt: TGCGCCAGCAGTGATTCCCGTGGAGCGGGGCCCAAAGATACGCAGTATTTT
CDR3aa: CASSDSRGAGPKDTQYF

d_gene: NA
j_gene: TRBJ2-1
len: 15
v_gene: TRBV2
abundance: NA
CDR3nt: TGTGCCAGCAGAACAGGGTCGGGCTCCTACAATGAGCAGTTCTTC
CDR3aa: CASRTGSGSYNEQFF

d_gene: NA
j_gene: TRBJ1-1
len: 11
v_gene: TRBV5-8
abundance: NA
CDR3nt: TGTGCCAGTTGGACTTGGACTGAAGCTTTCTTT
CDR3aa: CASWTWTEAFF

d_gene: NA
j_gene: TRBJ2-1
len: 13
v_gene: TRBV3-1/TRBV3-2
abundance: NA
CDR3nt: TGTGCCAGCAGCCTTCAAAGTATAGATGAGCAGTTCTTC
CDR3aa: CASSLQSIDEQFF

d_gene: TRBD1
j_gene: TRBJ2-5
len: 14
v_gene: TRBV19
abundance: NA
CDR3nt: TGTGCCAGTAGTGTAACAGGGGGCAGGGAGACCCAGTACTTC
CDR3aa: CASSVTGGRETQYF

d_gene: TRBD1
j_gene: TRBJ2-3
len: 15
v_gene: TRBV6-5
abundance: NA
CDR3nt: TGTGCCAGCAGGGTGACAGGGAGAGAGGGAGATACGCAGTATTTT
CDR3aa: CASRVTGREGDTQYF

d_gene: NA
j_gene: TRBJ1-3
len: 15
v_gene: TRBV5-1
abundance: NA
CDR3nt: TGCGCCAGCAGCAAATTACAGGGCGCTGGAAACACCATATATTTT
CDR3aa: CASSKLQGAGNTIYF

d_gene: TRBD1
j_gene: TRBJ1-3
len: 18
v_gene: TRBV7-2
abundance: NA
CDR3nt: TGTGCCAGCAGCTTATATTCCATGCGGGGACAGCCAGGAAACACCATATATTTT
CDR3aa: CASSLYSMRGQPGNTIYF

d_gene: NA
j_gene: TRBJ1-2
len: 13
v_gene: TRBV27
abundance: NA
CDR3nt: TGTGCCAGCAGTTTATACGCGAACTATGGCTACACCTTC
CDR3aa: CASSLYANYGYTF

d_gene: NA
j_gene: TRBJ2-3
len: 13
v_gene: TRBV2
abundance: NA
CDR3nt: TGTGCCAGCAGTAGAGATGGCGGAGATACGCAGTATTTT
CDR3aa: CASSRDGGDTQYF

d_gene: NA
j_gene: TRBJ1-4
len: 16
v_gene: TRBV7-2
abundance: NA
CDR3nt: TGTGCCAGCAGCTTAGAACGGTTAGCAACTAATGAAAAACTGTTTTTT
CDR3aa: CASSLERLATNEKLFF

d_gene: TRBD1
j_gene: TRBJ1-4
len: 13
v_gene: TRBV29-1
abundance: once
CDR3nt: TGCAGCGTCGACAGGGGAAGCGGGGAAAAACTGTTTTTT
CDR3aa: CSVDRGSGEKLFF

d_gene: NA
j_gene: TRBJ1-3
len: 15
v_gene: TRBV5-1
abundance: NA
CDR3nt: TGCGCCAGCAGCTTTAACCCGGCCGGCGACTACACCATATATTTT
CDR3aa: CASSFNPAGDYTIYF

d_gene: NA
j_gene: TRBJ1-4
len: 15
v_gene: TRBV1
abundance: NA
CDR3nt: TGCACCAGCAGTCGAAATCACAGGTCACACGGAAAACTGTTTTTT
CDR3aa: CTSSRNHRSHGKLFF

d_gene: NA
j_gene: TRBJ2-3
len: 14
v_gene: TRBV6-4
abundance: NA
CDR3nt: TGTGCCAGCTCGGCAGGGCCAAGCACAGATACGCAGTATTTT
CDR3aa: CASSAGPSTDTQYF